The next 22 T cell receptor beta chains were all read from a single sample in a study of blood T cell repertoires in COVID-19 (dated by TCRdb to the early 2020s). The receptor library was made with the immunoSEQ multiplex PCR assay. The source is immuneACCESS, and TCRdb retained only in-frame sequences with V and J called. Part of the clones is not carried over; for the studies checked, unresolved V genes explain less than half of this, and the remainder is unexplained. The sample table lists about 270,000 clones, roughly 83% of them with a count of one. The ten largest account for approximately 6% of the sample. The sequencing sample was made of peripheral blood. Receptor source: a woman older than 75 with COVID-19, enrolled during active disease.

The chain employs TRBV2 and TRBJ2-1; tentatively, D is TRBD1 (6 bases). Germline assignment: CDR1 SNHLY and CDR2 FYNNEI. V was shortened by 6 bases and J by 0 bases, with 12 bases between the two germline ends. The CDR3 is 15 amino acids. The CDR3 region is CASRQGTLSYNEQFF. CDR3 DNA sequence: TGTGCCAGCAGACAGGGTACCCTCTCCTACAATGAGCAGTTCTTC.

This clone was seen a few times. V gene TRBV27 combines with J gene TRBJ2-2; TRBD2 agrees at 9 bases. J was trimmed by 8 bases and V by 0 bases; bases with no gene match: 10. The germline V gene encodes CDR1 MNHEY and CDR2 SMNVEV (reference sequence). The CDR3 extends over 17 amino acids. In nucleotides, the CDR3 is TGTGCCAGCAGTTTATCTAGCGGGGGCCCTAGACGGGGGGAGCTGTTTTTT. It yields the protein CASSLSSGGPRRGELFF.

This chain connects TRBV10-3 to TRBJ1-2, with 9 bases lining up with TRBD1. Germline V lookup: CDR1 ENHRY, CDR2 SYGVKD. This CDR3 region has 15 residues. With V trimmed by 0 bases and J by 2 bases, 1 base remained unmatched. The CDR3 nucleotides are TGTGCCATCAGTGAGTCCGGGACAGGGAACTATGGCTACACCTTC. Translation gives CAISESGTGNYGYTF.

This chain joins TRBV5-1 and TRBJ1-2, with 8 bases identical to TRBD1. The CDR3 runs 13 residues. Germline V lookup: CDR1 SGHRS, CDR2 YFSETQ. V lost 8 bases and J lost 1; bases outside the gene matches: 4. The CDR3 nucleotides are TGCGCCAGTCAGACAGGGGATAACTATGGCTACACCTTC. Residues: CASQTGDNYGYTF.

The chain is built from TRBV6-5 and TRBJ2-7, with 8 bases matching TRBD1. V was pared by 5 bases and J by 6 bases, with 6 bases of the junction left unmatched. The CDR3 sequence is 13 residues long. The germline V gene encodes CDR1 MNHEY and CDR2 SVGAGI. Here the CDR3 DNA reads TGTGCCAGCAGTACCAGACAGGGGTCCGAGCAGTACGTC. This sequence encodes CASSTRQGSEQYV.

J is TRBJ2-5 and V is TRBV5-1; D might be TRBD2 (6 bases). V was shortened by 0 bases and J by 5 bases, with 11 bases between the two germline ends. Germline CDR1 SGHRS, CDR2 YFSETQ. CDR3 size: 14 residues. CDR3 sequence: CASSLVGGAETQYF. For the CDR3, the DNA is TGCGCCAGCAGCTTGGTAGGCGGGGCGGAGACCCAGTACTTC.

The chain links TRBV6-5 to TRBJ1-2; maybe TRBD1 (5 bases). Germline lookup yields CDR1 MNHEY and CDR2 SVGAGI. The ends were cut back, 2 bases at V and 4 bases at J, with 11 bases in the middle. This CDR3 region has 14 residues. The CDR3, as DNA: TGTGCCAGCAGTTACGCAGGGTCATCCTATGGCTACACCTTC. Amino acid sequence: CASSYAGSSYGYTF.

This chain links TRBV28 with TRBJ2-7, with D hard to call. Germline-derived CDR1 and CDR2 are MDHEN and SYDVKM. V shed 2 bases and J shed 4 bases, with 15 bases lying between them. The CDR3 covers 15 residues. The CDR3 sequence: CASSLNHNRVYEQYV. The CDR3 DNA reads as TGTGCCAGCAGTTTAAATCATAATCGGGTGTACGAGCAGTACGTC.

The chain is built from TRBV7-2 and TRBJ2-6, with 7 bases identical to TRBD1. Germline V lookup: CDR1 SGHTA, CDR2 FQGNSA. J lost 1 base, V lost 5 bases, and 2 bases had no gene match. The CDR3 consists of 15 residues. The CDR3 region has the DNA TGTGCCAGCAGCCCGACAGGGTCTGGGGCCAACGTCCTGACTTTC. Its protein product is CASSPTGSGANVLTF. Full variable domain (outside the CDR3, taken from reference TRBV7-2 and TRBJ2-6): GAGVSQSPSNKVTEKGKDVELRCDPISGHTALYWYRQSLGQGLEFLIYFQGNSAPDKSGLPSDRFSAERTGGSVSTLTIQRTQQEDSAVYLCASSPTGSGANVLTFGAGSRLTVL.

This clone showed up just once. This sequence joins TRBV7-3 and TRBJ1-3; 10 positions match TRBD1. V gave up 5 bases and J gave up 5 bases; unmatched junction bases: 6. The CDR3 has 15 residues. The germline V gene encodes CDR1 SGHTA and CDR2 FQGTGA. The DNA for the CDR3 is TGTGCCAGCAGCGAGGACAGGGGGTCGAGAAACACCATATATTTT. This encodes CASSEDRGSRNTIYF.

The rearrangement links TRBV5-6 to TRBJ1-1; no clear D. This CDR3 is built from 12 residues. CDR1 and CDR2 from the germline V gene are SGHDT and YYEEEE. Trimming removed 0 bases at V and 7 bases at J, with 7 bases between. The CDR3 DNA sequence: TGTGCCAGCAGCTTGGGGAGCCGTGAAGCTTTCTTT. It encodes CASSLGSREAFF.

This chain links TRBV23-1 with TRBJ1-2; the D is unclear. TRBV23-1 is recorded as an ORF, its role being uncertain. Between the trimmed V and J ends, which lost 4 bases and 0 bases, there was a span of 15 bases. CDR3 length: 16 amino acids. CDR3 coding DNA: TGCGCCAGCAGTCCTCCCGGACTGAGAGCTAACTATGGCTACACCTTC. Its translation is CASSPPGLRANYGYTF.

CDR3 sequence: CASSLGPSTNEKLFF. The CDR3 DNA reads TGTGCCAGCAGCTTAGGGCCGTCAACTAATGAAAAACTGTTTTTT. The chain joins TRBV7-9 to TRBJ1-4; D is ambiguous. The V and J ends lost 1 base and 0 bases respectively, with 6 bases between them. There are 15 residues in the CDR3. The germline gives CDR1 SEHNR, CDR2 FQNEAQ (reference sequence).

V usage is TRBV2 and J usage is TRBJ1-2; TRBD1 aligns across 7 bases. V was clipped by 6 bases and J by 7 bases; unmatched bases: 11. The CDR3 length is 14 residues. Germline CDR1 is SNHLY and CDR2 is FYNNEI. The CDR3 protein is CASRLQGIFLGYTF. The CDR3 DNA sequence: TGTGCCAGCAGGCTACAGGGGATTTTTCTTGGCTACACCTTC.

The CDR3 region is CASSYLGSRANEKLFF. CDR3 DNA sequence: TGTGCCAGCAGTTACTTGGGTAGCAGGGCTAATGAAAAACTGTTTTTT. The chain uses TRBV6-6 and TRBJ1-4, with D possibly TRBD1 on 5 matching bases. CDR3 length: 16 amino acids. Germline V gives CDR1 MNHNY, CDR2 SVGAGI (reference sequence). V lost 1 base, J lost 3 bases, and 12 bases lay in between.

This chain joins TRBV11-3 and TRBJ2-7, with TRBD1 identical over 8 bases. The V segment lost 2 bases and the J segment 0 bases; nucleotides outside the gene matches: 9. Germline lookup yields CDR1 SGHNT and CDR2 YENEEA. The CDR3 sequence is 17 residues long. DNA for the CDR3: TGTGCCAGCAGCTTAAGTCCCCGACAGGGGTCCTCCTACGAGCAGTACTTC. Translated: CASSLSPRQGSSYEQYF.

This chain links TRBV12-5 with TRBJ1-2; 8 bases match TRBD1. Germline CDR1 and CDR2: LGHNT and FRNRAP. The CDR3 runs 14 residues. J was trimmed by 14 bases and V by 6 bases; bases with no gene match: 17. The CDR3 here is CASGSSGTGSESTF. In nucleotides, the CDR3 is TGTGCTAGTGGCTCCTCCGGGACAGGTTCGGAATCGACCTTC.

J is TRBJ2-1 and V is TRBV7-2; possibly TRBD2 for D (6 bases). The CDR3 runs 15 residues. Trimming took 2 bases from V and 2 from J, leaving 10 bases between them. Per the germline V gene, CDR1 is SGHTA and CDR2 is FQGNSA. This CDR3 is CASSLSGTPYNEQFF. DNA for the CDR3: TGTGCCAGCAGCTTATCTGGGACTCCCTACAATGAGCAGTTCTTC.

The rearrangement uses TRBV2 and TRBJ2-7, with D unclear. The V gene lost 0 bases and the J gene lost 3 bases, with 12 bases spanning the gap. Germline assignment: CDR1 SNHLY and CDR2 FYNNEI. The CDR3 covers 15 residues. The CDR3 DNA is TGTGCCAGCAGTGAAGCGCTATTAGCTATCTACGAGCAGTACTTC. Protein: CASSEALLAIYEQYF.

The gene calls are TRBV5-1 and TRBJ2-4, with 14 nucleotides matching TRBD2. CDR1 is SGHRS, CDR2 YFSETQ, per germline. Losses at the gene ends were 2 bases for V and 3 bases for J; bases not matched to a gene: 7. This CDR3 contains 18 residues. CDR3 loop: CASSLRGLAGVIKNIQYF. DNA of the CDR3: TGCGCCAGCAGCTTAAGGGGACTAGCGGGGGTCATCAAAAACATTCAGTACTTC.

The chain employs TRBV28 and TRBJ1-2, with D tentatively TRBD1 (6 bases). This CDR3 has 16 amino acids. Germline V gene lookup returns CDR1 MDHEN and CDR2 SYDVKM. V dropped 6 bases and J dropped 2 bases, with 19 bases sitting between them. CDR3 bases: TGTGCCAGCAGACCTGTATCCAGACAGGCAAACTATGGCTACACCTTC. Amino acid sequence: CASRPVSRQANYGYTF.

This clone showed up many times. This rearrangement joins TRBV7-7 to TRBJ2-7; the D gene is possibly TRBD2 (5 bases). Looked up from germline, CDR1 is SSHAT and CDR2 is FNYEAQ (reference sequence). The CDR3 sequence is 13 residues long. Trimming cost V 1 base and J 6 bases, with 10 bases left between them. CDR3 loop: CASSLVGDSEQYF. In DNA form, the CDR3 reads TGTGCCAGCAGCTTAGTCGGGGATTCCGAGCAGTACTTC.